Presented here are 13 T cell receptor beta chains from one specimen sequenced in a study of blood T cell repertoires in COVID-19. The assay was immunoSEQ multiplex PCR, and TCRdb's table has in-frame clones only and misses some. The sample has some 250,000 clones, around 86% seen once. The sequenced sample was PBMCs or T cells enriched from blood (not recorded which). These receptors were collected from a woman aged 40 to 55 with acute COVID-19.

The chain employs TRBV5-5 and TRBJ1-1; no definite D call. V lost 2 bases and J lost 0, with 23 bases in between. The CDR3 consists of 19 residues. Germline CDR1 and CDR2: SGHKS and YYEKEE (reference sequence). The CDR3: CASSFRAGPEVLMNTEAFF. The DNA for the CDR3 is TGTGCCAGCAGCTTTAGGGCGGGTCCGGAGGTTTTGATGAACACTGAAGCTTTCTTT.

The chain couples TRBV27 to TRBJ2-7, with D possibly being TRBD1 (5 bases). Between the trimmed V and J ends, which lost 2 bases and 2 bases, there was a span of 10 bases. Germline V gene lookup returns CDR1 MNHEY and CDR2 SMNVEV (reference sequence). The CDR3 totals 14 residues. This CDR3 is CASSLKLGAYEQYF. In DNA form, the CDR3 reads TGTGCCAGCAGTTTAAAATTAGGGGCCTACGAGCAGTACTTC.

The chain couples TRBV12-3 or TRBV12-4 to TRBJ2-7, with 7 nucleotides matching TRBD1. Germline trimming cut 6 bases from V and 0 bases from J; bases unmatched to any gene: 2. This CDR3 comprises 13 residues. CDR3 region: CASSTGASYEQYF. CDR3 coding DNA: TGTGCCAGCAGCACAGGGGCCTCCTACGAGCAGTACTTC.

The sample holds a few counts of this clone. This chain links TRBV19 with TRBJ1-1; TRBD1 aligns across 10 bases. Germline-derived CDR1 and CDR2 are LNHDA and SQIVND (reference sequence). J gave up 1 base and V 3 bases, and 5 bases lay outside the gene matches. The CDR3 contains 16 residues. CDR3 region: CASSIVTGGPNTEAFF. DNA of the CDR3: TGTGCCAGTAGTATTGTGACAGGGGGCCCGAACACTGAAGCTTTCTTT.

The gene calls are TRBV4-2 and TRBJ2-5; TRBD1 agrees at 8 bases. Germline V gene data show CDR1 as LGHNA and CDR2 as YNFKEQ. This CDR3 is built from 17 residues. The junction had 11 bases not matched to a gene; V was cut back by 0 bases and J by 5 bases. CDR3 loop: CASSQDGLTGGEETQYF. The CDR3 DNA follows: TGTGCCAGCAGCCAAGATGGCCTTACAGGGGGTGAGGAGACCCAGTACTTC.

This clone was seen many times. This chain uses TRBV29-1 with TRBJ2-1; D is ambiguous. Trimming took off 4 bases at V and 5 bases at J, with 12 bases between the two ends. The CDR3 is made up of 13 amino acids. Looked up from germline, CDR1 is SQVTM and CDR2 is ANQGSEA. The CDR3 spells CSVASPWHNEQFF. DNA for the CDR3: TGCAGCGTTGCGTCCCCATGGCACAATGAGCAGTTCTTC.

The chain couples TRBV5-1 to TRBJ2-1; 7 bases align to TRBD1. This CDR3 is built from 14 residues. Germline lookup yields CDR1 SGHRS and CDR2 YFSETQ. The V and J ends lost 4 bases and 6 bases, in that order; junction bases with no gene match: 7. The CDR3 loop is CASSAGTALNEQFF. CDR3 in DNA: TGCGCCAGCAGCGCAGGGACAGCCCTCAATGAGCAGTTCTTC.

V is TRBV3-1 (or the pseudogene TRBV3-2) and J is TRBJ2-1, with 10 bases fitting TRBD2. Germline loops: CDR1 LGHDT, CDR2 YNNKEL (reference sequence). CDR3 length: 15 amino acids. The V segment lost 1 base and the J segment 6 bases; nucleotides outside the gene matches: 3. CDR3 region: CASSQGLAGANEQFF. CDR3 bases: TGTGCCAGCAGCCAAGGGCTAGCGGGGGCCAATGAGCAGTTCTTC.

This chain connects TRBV5-1 to TRBJ2-6, with D uncertain. Per the germline V gene, CDR1 is SGHRS and CDR2 is YFSETQ. The CDR3 is 17 residues long. V dropped 4 bases and J dropped 4 bases, with 18 bases sitting between them. CDR3 amino acids: CASSPQVGYGGANVLTF. Here the CDR3 DNA reads TGCGCCAGCAGCCCCCAGGTAGGTTATGGAGGGGCCAACGTCCTGACTTTC.

This chain links TRBV9 with TRBJ2-2; 10 bases map to TRBD2. V was pared by 3 bases and J by 3 bases, with 5 bases of the junction left unmatched. The CDR3 runs 16 residues. Germline CDR1 reads SGDLS; CDR2 reads YYNGEE. For the CDR3, the DNA is TGTGCCAGCAGCGCACTAGCGGGGATTGACACCGGGGAGCTGTTTTTT. Protein sequence: CASSALAGIDTGELFF.

The gene calls are TRBV5-4 and TRBJ2-7, with 13 nucleotides matching TRBD2. V was pared by 4 bases and J by 0 bases, with 4 bases of the junction left unmatched. CDR3 size: 16 residues. The germline gives CDR1 SGHNT, CDR2 YYREEE (reference sequence). CDR3 protein: CASSPRTSGSSYEQYF. The CDR3 nucleotides read TGTGCCAGCAGCCCCAGGACTAGCGGGAGCTCCTACGAGCAGTACTTC.

CDR3: CASSHRTGALGGQYF. The CDR3 DNA reads as TGTGCCAGCAGCCACCGGACAGGGGCCCTAGGTGGGCAGTACTTC. This sequence joins TRBV16 and TRBJ2-7; 9 bases align to TRBD1. Per germline, CDR1 KGHSY and CDR2 FQNENV. V was pared by 3 bases and J by 9 bases, with 12 bases of the junction left unmatched. CDR3 length: 15 residues.

The V and J genes are TRBV27 and TRBJ2-1; 12 bases agree with TRBD2. Germline V gives CDR1 MNHEY, CDR2 SMNVEV (reference sequence). This CDR3 is 16 amino acids long. Losses at the gene ends were 7 bases for V and 7 bases for J; bases not matched to a gene: 11. The DNA of the CDR3 is TGTGCCAGCACCCTAAGGGGGCTAGCGGGAGGGAATGAGCAGTTCTTC. Amino acid sequence: CASTLRGLAGGNEQFF.